What follows are 20 T cell receptor beta chains derived from one specimen sequenced in a study of response to subunit inactivated influenza vaccine. TCRdb analysed the RT-PCR reads with MiXCR anew, one entry per CDR3 protein. Altogether around 520,000 distinct CDR3 sequences are present, approximately 24% being singletons, with the ten largest covering over 1.5%. Here the sequenced sample was CD4+ T cells sorted from PBMCs, taken about 5 days after vaccination. The receptors stem from a man aged 45-65 years who received an inactivated influenza vaccine.

This clonotype was seen a handful of times. The rearrangement uses TRBV5-1 and TRBJ2-5; D possibly matches TRBD1 or TRBD2 (6 bases each). Trimming took off 0 bases at V and 5 bases at J, with 20 bases between the two ends. CDR3 length: 17 amino acids. Looked up from germline, CDR1 is SGHRS and CDR2 is YFSETQ. The CDR3: CASSLAGGMALGETQYF. CDR3 DNA sequence: TGCGCCAGCAGCTTGGCCGGGGGCATGGCCCTTGGTGAGACCCAGTACTTC.

This sequence joins TRBV11-2 and TRBJ2-1, with D possibly TRBD2 on 6 matching bases. V was trimmed by 5 bases and J by 1 base, leaving 15 bases between them. The CDR3 is 16 amino acids. Germline values: CDR1 SGHAT, CDR2 FQNNGV. The CDR3 loop is CASSRAAGRSYNEQFF. The CDR3 region has the DNA TGTGCCAGCAGCCGAGCGGCGGGGCGGTCCTACAATGAGCAGTTCTTC.

This clonotype was seen more than once but under ten times. V and J are TRBV7-9 and TRBJ2-5, with a tentative D call TRBD2 (5 bases). Trimming cost V 5 bases and J 5 bases, with 15 bases left between them. Germline CDR1 is SEHNR and CDR2 is FQNEAQ (reference sequence). The CDR3 is 14 residues long. CDR3 amino acids: CASSQFWEKETQYF. CDR3 DNA sequence: TGTGCCAGCAGCCAATTTTGGGAGAAGGAGACCCAGTACTTC.

V is TRBV11-2 and J is TRBJ2-7; 7 bases match TRBD1. Per germline, CDR1 SGHAT and CDR2 FQNNGV. The CDR3 is made up of 14 amino acids. The V gene end was trimmed by 6 bases and the J gene end by 3 bases; junction bases not matched to a gene: 8. The CDR3 sequence is CASRKPGQHYEQYF. The DNA of the CDR3 is TGTGCCAGCAGAAAACCGGGACAGCACTACGAGCAGTACTTC.

This chain joins TRBV7-2 and TRBJ2-2, with 8 bases matching TRBD2. CDR1 is SGHTA, CDR2 FQGNSA, per germline. J was trimmed by 4 bases and V by 5 bases; bases with no gene match: 9. This CDR3 region has 16 residues. CDR3 DNA sequence: TGTGCCAGCAGCCGCGAAGCGGGGGACCCCACCGGGGAGCTGTTTTTT. Its translation is CASSREAGDPTGELFF.

This clonotype appeared once. A junction boundary mismatches the germline segment, possibly from a read error. CDR3 region: CCARLAGGWSTDTQYF. CDR3 sequence (DNA): TGCTGTGCTAGGCTGGCGGGAGGATGGAGCACAGATACGCAGTATTTT. The rearrangement links TRBV20-1 to TRBJ2-3; 8 bases align to TRBD2. CDR1 is DFQATT and CDR2 is SNEGSKA in the germline V gene (reference sequence). The CDR3 extends over 16 amino acids.

This clonotype was detected only a few times. The rearrangement joins TRBV12-3 or TRBV12-4 to TRBJ1-5; TRBD1 matches 7 bases. The CDR3 spans 14 residues. V trimming: 6 bases; J trimming: 5 bases; junction bases outside the gene matches: 7. The CDR3 DNA follows: TGTGCCAGCAGCCGGACAGGTAGTCATCAGCCCCAGCATTTT. This encodes CASSRTGSHQPQHF.

The gene calls are TRBV28 and TRBJ2-7; D is perhaps TRBD2 (6 bases). CDR3 length equals 16 residues. Trimming took 6 bases from V and 2 from J, leaving 20 bases between them. From germline, CDR1 is MDHEN and CDR2 SYDVKM. CDR3 sequence reads: CASSLYLGRSTYEQYF. CDR3 DNA: TGTGCCAGCAGCCTCTACTTGGGGAGGTCGACCTACGAGCAGTACTTC.

The CDR3 DNA is TGTGCCAGCAGTCATAGAACCCAGGGGCTGAGCGGAAACACCATATATTTT. This translates into CASSHRTQGLSGNTIYF. The chain joins TRBV12-3 or TRBV12-4 to TRBJ1-3; possible D gene TRBD1, 6 bases. Trimming removed 5 bases at V and 4 bases at J, with 21 bases between. The CDR3 runs to 17 residues.

This rearrangement joins TRBV11-2 to TRBJ2-2; 12 nucleotides agree with TRBD2. The germline gives CDR1 SGHAT, CDR2 FQNNGV. The V and J ends lost 5 bases and 4 bases, in that order; junction bases with no gene match: 11. This CDR3 region has 18 residues. The CDR3 DNA reads TGTGCCAGCAGCAAAATGCTAGCGGGAGGGCTGAGCACCGGGGAGCTGTTTTTT. Translated: CASSKMLAGGLSTGELFF.

The chain links TRBV7-2 to TRBJ1-6, with D perhaps TRBD1 (6 bases). Germline CDR1 and CDR2: SGHTA and FQGNSA. V was shortened by 3 bases and J by 7 bases, with 13 bases between the two germline ends. CDR3 length: 15 residues. CDR3 DNA: TGTGCCAGCAGCTTCTGGGGGGCGCAGAATTCACCCCTCCACTTT. Translation: CASSFWGAQNSPLHF.

This clonotype was picked up a small number of times. The rearrangement links TRBV7-9 to TRBJ2-5; 10 bases are a match to TRBD1. Trimming cost V 5 bases and J 5 bases; bases outside gene matches: 5. Germline CDR1 is SEHNR and CDR2 is FQNEAQ (reference sequence). This CDR3 has 14 amino acids. CDR3 DNA sequence: TGTGCCAGCAGCCGGGACAGGGGTTGGGAGACCCAGTACTTC. Protein sequence: CASSRDRGWETQYF.

In this sample, this clonotype turned up a few times. CDR3 protein: CSARVGGLRDSPLHF. The CDR3 DNA reads TGCAGTGCTAGAGTCGGGGGGCTTAGGGATTCACCCCTCCACTTT. This rearrangement joins TRBV20-1 to TRBJ1-6, with D possibly TRBD1 on 6 matching bases. The germline V gene has CDR1 DFQATT and CDR2 SNEGSKA (reference sequence). The CDR3 has 15 amino acids. Trimming left V 1 base short and J 8 bases short, with 15 bases between.

CDR3 loop: CASSVGSGGRDTQYF. The CDR3 DNA sequence: TGTGCCAGCAGCGTAGGGTCAGGGGGCAGGGATACGCAGTATTTT. The chain recombines TRBV9 with TRBJ2-3, with 8 bases matching TRBD1. V trimming: 0 bases; J trimming: 6 bases; junction bases outside the gene matches: 6. Looked up from germline, CDR1 is SGDLS and CDR2 is YYNGEE. The CDR3 has 15 amino acids.

V is TRBV30 and J is TRBJ2-7; D remains unclear. CDR1 GTSNPN and CDR2 SVGIG come from the germline V gene (reference sequence). CDR3 length: 13 residues. Trimming removed 0 bases from V and 3 bases from J, with 9 bases in between. The DNA of the CDR3 is TGTGCCTGGAGTGTCAGTCAGCTCTACGAGCAGTACTTC. It specifies CAWSVSQLYEQYF.

At least ten counts were recorded for this clonotype. This chain connects TRBV5-1 to TRBJ2-1; possible D gene TRBD2, 7 bases. The CDR3 has 16 amino acids. Germline values: CDR1 SGHRS, CDR2 YFSETQ. The V end was cut by 0 bases, the J end by 2 bases, with 12 bases between. DNA for the CDR3: TGCGCCAGCAGCTTGGGGGGGCTAGCGGCCTACAATGAGCAGTTCTTC. Its translation: CASSLGGLAAYNEQFF.

The chain has TRBV10-3 and TRBJ2-3; 9 bases are a match to TRBD1. Trimming cost V 5 bases and J 5 bases; bases outside gene matches: 8. The CDR3 is 15 residues long. Germline-derived CDR1 and CDR2 are ENHRY and SYGVKD. CDR3 coding DNA: TGTGCCATCAGTCGGACAGGGGATCGGGGAGATACGCAGTATTTT. Translation gives CAISRTGDRGDTQYF.

This clonotype has only a few counts. V and J are TRBV27 and TRBJ2-2; tentatively, D is TRBD1 (6 bases). The CDR3 runs 19 residues. Germline-derived CDR1 and CDR2 are MNHEY and SMNVEV (reference sequence). Trimming pared 3 bases from V and 5 bases from J, leaving 25 bases between. The CDR3 reads CASSLGAPITHRLTGELFF. As DNA, the CDR3 is TGTGCCAGCAGTTTGGGGGCCCCAATCACTCACCGACTTACCGGGGAGCTGTTTTTT.

The CDR3: CATSDPQTLHGELFF. The CDR3 nucleotides read TGTGCCACCAGTGATCCCCAGACCCTTCACGGGGAGCTGTTTTTT. This chain uses TRBV24-1 with TRBJ2-2; unclear D gene. Trimming took off 3 bases at V and 7 bases at J, with 14 bases between the two ends. The length of the CDR3 is 15 residues. The germline gives CDR1 KGHDR, CDR2 SFDVKD.

This rearrangement joins TRBV7-8 to TRBJ1-1; D uncertain. The V gene lost 3 bases and the J gene lost 1 base, with 12 bases spanning the gap. CDR1 and CDR2 (germline): SGHVS, FQNEAQ. The CDR3 consists of 15 residues. The CDR3 loop reads CASSLSRTENTEAFF. CDR3 coding DNA: TGTGCCAGCAGCTTGTCCCGGACTGAGAACACTGAAGCTTTCTTT.